This entry is about one T cell receptor (beta chain). Antigen specificity is unknown. The trim removed 3 bases at V and 5 bases at J, leaving 6 bases unmatched. The CDR3 has 14 residues. From germline, CDR1 is MDHEN and CDR2 SYDVKM. These data come from a study of shared clonotypes between healthy human individuals. Overall study results and limits: A reduction in generation probabilities was seen for non-shared clonotypes relative to those shared by all four donors.

Only Caucasian adults living in Nashville, Tennessee served as donors. Data came from immunoSEQ multiplex PCR; TCRdb stores just in-frame clones and leaves some out. This table has 2 million to 2.5 million clones, 80% to 95% appearing once. This sequence joins TRBV28 and TRBJ1-2; the match to TRBD1 covers 7 bases. This receptor was identified in a man between 18 and 29 years old in good health. Some clones in this sample may be carry-over from other donors' samples. The sample taken for sequencing was naive CD4+ T cells from PBMCs. The subset here: CD45RA+ positively selected. The CDR3 bases are TGTGCCAGCAGTTTTGGCAGGGGGGCGTATGGCTACACCTTC. Translation gives CASSFGRGAYGYTF.